This T cell receptor (beta chain) was captured by sequencing in a study of blood T cells in healthy people across ages. This clonotype appeared a few times. A sample-barcoded 5' primer and a J-beta primer mix were used in a second PCR of roughly 6 to 11 cycles. MiXCR, applied by TCRdb to the 5' RACE reads, yields one record per CDR3 protein. The top ten clones hold 11% of a sample with roughly 1.7 million distinct CDR3 sequences, roughly 32% of them seen once. The CDR3 is 14 amino acids. V was pared by 6 bases and J by 0 bases, with 7 bases of the junction left unmatched. CDR1 DFQATT and CDR2 SNEGSKA come from the germline V gene (reference sequence).

Sequenced: blood. The sequence derives from a young woman in good health. The gene calls are TRBV20-1 and TRBJ2-7; 8 nucleotides line up with TRBD1. CDR3 sequence (DNA): TGCAGTGCCAGTACGGGACAGGACTCCTACGAGCAGTACTTC. Translated: CSASTGQDSYEQYF.